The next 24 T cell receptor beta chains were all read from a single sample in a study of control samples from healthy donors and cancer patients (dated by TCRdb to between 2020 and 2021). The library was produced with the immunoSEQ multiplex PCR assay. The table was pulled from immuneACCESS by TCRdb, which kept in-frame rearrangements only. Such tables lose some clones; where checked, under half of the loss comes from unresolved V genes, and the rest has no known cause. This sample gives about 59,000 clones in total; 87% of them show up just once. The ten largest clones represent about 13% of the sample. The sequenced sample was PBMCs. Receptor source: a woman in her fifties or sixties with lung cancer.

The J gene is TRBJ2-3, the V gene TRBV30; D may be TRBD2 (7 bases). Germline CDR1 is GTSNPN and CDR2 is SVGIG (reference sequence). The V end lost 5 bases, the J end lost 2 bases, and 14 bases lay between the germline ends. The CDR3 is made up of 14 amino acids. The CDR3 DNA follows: TGTGCCTGGGCGAGGGGGGGTTTCACAGATACGCAGTATTTT. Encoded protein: CAWARGGFTDTQYF.

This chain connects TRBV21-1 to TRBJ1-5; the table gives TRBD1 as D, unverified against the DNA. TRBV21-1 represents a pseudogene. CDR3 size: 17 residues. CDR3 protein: CASRVQGGGYSNQPQHF. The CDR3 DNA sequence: TGTGCCAGCAGAGTACAGGGGGGGGGATATAGCAATCAGCCCCAGCATTTT.

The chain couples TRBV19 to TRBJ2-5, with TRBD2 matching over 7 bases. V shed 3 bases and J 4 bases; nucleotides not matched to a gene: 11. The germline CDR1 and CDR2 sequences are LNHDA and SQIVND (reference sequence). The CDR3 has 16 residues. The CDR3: CASSIAAGVSGETQYF. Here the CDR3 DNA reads TGTGCCAGTAGTATCGCCGCGGGAGTGTCTGGAGAGACCCAGTACTTC.

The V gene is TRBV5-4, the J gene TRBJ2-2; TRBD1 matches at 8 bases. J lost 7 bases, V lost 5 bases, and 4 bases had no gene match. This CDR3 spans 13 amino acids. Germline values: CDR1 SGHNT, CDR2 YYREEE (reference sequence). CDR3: CASSPDRDGELFF. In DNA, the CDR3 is TGTGCCAGCAGTCCGGACAGGGACGGGGAGCTGTTTTTT.

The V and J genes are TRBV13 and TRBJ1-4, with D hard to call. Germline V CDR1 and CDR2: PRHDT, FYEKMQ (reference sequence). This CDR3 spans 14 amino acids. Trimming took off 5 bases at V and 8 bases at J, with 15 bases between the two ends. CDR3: CASSQINLREKLFF. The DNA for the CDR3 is TGTGCCAGCAGCCAAATCAACTTGCGAGAAAAACTGTTTTTT. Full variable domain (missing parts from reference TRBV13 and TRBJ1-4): AAGVIQSPRHLIKEKRETATLKCYPIPRHDTVYWYQQGPGQDPQFLISFYEKMQSDKGSIPDRFSAQQFSDYHSELNMSSLELGDSALYFCASSQINLREKLFFGSGTQLSVL.

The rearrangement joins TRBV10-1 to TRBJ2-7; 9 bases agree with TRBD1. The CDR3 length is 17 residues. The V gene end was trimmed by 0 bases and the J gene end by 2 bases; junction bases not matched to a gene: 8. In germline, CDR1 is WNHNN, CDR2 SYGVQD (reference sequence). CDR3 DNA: TGCGCCAGCAGTGAGTCGAGTCGGGGACAGGGAGCCTACGAGCAGTACTTC. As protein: CASSESSRGQGAYEQYF.

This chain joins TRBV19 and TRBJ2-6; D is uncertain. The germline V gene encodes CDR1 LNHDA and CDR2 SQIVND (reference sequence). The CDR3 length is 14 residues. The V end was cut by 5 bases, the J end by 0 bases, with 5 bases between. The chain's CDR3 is CASSASSGANVLTF. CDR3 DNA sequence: TGTGCCAGTAGTGCCAGCTCTGGGGCCAACGTCCTGACTTTC.

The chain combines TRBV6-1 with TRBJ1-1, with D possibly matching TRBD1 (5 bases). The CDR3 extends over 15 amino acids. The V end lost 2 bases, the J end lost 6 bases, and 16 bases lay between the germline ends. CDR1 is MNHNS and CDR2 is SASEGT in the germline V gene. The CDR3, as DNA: TGTGCCAGCAGTGAAATTGGCAAGGGGATTCCTGAAGCTTTCTTT. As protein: CASSEIGKGIPEAFF.

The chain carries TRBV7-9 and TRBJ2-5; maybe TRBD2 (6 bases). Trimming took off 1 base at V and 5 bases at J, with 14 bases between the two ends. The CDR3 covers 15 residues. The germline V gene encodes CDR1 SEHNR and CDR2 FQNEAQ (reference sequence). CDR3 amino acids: CASSLVERAGETQYF. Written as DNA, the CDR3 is TGTGCCAGCAGCTTAGTCGAGCGGGCGGGGGAGACCCAGTACTTC.

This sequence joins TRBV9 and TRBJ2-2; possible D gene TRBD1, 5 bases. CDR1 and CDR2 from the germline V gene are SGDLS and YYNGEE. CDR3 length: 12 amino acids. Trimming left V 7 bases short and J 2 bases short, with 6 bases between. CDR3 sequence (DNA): TGTGCCAGCGGGGCCAACACCGGGGAGCTGTTTTTT. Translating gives CASGANTGELFF.

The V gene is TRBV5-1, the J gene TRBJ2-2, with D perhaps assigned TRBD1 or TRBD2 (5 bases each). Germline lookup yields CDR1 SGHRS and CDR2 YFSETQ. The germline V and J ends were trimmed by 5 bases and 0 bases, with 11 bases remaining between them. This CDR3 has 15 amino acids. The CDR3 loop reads CASRIQGANTGELFF. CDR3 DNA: TGCGCCAGCAGGATCCAGGGAGCGAACACCGGGGAGCTGTTTTTT.

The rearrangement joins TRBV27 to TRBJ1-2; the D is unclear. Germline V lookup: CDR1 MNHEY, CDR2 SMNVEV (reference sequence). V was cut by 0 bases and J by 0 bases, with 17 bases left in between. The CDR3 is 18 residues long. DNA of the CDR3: TGTGCCAGCAGTTTATCGTCGACTCCCTGGGGTGCTAACTATGGCTACACCTTC. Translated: CASSLSSTPWGANYGYTF.

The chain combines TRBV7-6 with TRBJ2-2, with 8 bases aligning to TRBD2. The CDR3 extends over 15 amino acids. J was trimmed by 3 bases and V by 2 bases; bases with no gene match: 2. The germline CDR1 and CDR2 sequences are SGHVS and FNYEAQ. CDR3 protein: CASSLSGGDTGELFF. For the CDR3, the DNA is TGTGCCAGCAGCTTATCCGGGGGGGACACCGGGGAGCTGTTTTTT.

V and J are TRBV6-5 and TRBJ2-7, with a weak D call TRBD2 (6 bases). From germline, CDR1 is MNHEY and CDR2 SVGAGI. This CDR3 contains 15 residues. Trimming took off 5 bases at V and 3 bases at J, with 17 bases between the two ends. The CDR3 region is CASSPQWGLNYEQYF. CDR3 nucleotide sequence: TGTGCCAGCAGTCCCCAATGGGGACTCAACTACGAGCAGTACTTC.

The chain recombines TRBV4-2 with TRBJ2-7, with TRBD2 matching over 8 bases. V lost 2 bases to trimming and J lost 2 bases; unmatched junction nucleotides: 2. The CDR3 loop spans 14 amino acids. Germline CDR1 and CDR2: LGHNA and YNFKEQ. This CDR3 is CASSQTGGTYEQYF. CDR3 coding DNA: TGTGCCAGCAGCCAAACGGGAGGGACCTACGAGCAGTACTTC.

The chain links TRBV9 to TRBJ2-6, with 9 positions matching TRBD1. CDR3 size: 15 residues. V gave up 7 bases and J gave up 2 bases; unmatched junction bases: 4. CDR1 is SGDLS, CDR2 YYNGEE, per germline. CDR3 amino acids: CASGQGTPGANVLTF. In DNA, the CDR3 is TGTGCCAGCGGACAGGGGACGCCTGGGGCCAACGTCCTGACTTTC.

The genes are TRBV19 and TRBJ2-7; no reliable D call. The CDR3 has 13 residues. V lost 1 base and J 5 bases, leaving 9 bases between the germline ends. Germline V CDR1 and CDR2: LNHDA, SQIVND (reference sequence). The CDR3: CASSIVAQHEQYF. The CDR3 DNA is TGTGCCAGTAGTATAGTGGCCCAGCACGAGCAGTACTTC.

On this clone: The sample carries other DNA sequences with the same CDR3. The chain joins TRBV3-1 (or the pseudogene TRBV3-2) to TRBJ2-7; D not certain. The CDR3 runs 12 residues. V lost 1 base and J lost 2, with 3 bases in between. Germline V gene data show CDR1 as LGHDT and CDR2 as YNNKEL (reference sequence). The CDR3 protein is CASSQGPYEQYF. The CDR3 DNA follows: TGTGCCAGCAGCCAAGGCCCCTACGAGCAGTACTTC.

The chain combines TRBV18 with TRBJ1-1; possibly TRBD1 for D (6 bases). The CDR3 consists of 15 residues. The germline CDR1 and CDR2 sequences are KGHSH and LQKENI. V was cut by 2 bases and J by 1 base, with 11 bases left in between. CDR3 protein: CASSPFWTANTEAFF. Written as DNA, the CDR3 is TGTGCCAGCTCACCATTTTGGACAGCGAACACTGAAGCTTTCTTT.

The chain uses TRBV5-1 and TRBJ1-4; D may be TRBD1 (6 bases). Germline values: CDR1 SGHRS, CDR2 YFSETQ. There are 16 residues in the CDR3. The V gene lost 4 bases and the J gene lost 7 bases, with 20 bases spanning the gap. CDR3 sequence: CASSLDPQGSGEKLFF. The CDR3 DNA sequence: TGCGCCAGCAGCCTAGACCCACAGGGTAGTGGTGAAAAACTGTTTTTT.

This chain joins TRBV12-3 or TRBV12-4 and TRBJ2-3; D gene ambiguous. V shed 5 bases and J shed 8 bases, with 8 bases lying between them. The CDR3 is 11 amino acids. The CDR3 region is CASSAVGTQYF. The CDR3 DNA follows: TGTGCCAGCAGTGCCGTGGGTACGCAGTATTTT.

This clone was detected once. For the CDR3, the DNA is TGTGCCATCAAGCGACAGGGGCCCTACGAGCAGTACTTC. Its protein is CAIKRQGPYEQYF. The V gene is TRBV10-3, the J gene TRBJ2-7, with TRBD1 identical over 8 bases. Germline V gene sequence: CDR1 ENHRY, CDR2 SYGVKD. This CDR3 has 13 amino acids. The trim removed 7 bases at V and 2 bases at J, leaving 4 bases unmatched.

CDR3 protein: CASWTGARQPQHF. CDR3 in DNA: TGTGCCAGCTGGACAGGGGCACGGCAGCCCCAGCATTTT. The rearrangement joins TRBV6-5 to TRBJ1-5; 9 bases align to TRBD1. The germline V gene has CDR1 MNHEY and CDR2 SVGAGI. The CDR3 contains 13 residues. V trimming: 8 bases; J trimming: 7 bases; junction bases outside the gene matches: 6.

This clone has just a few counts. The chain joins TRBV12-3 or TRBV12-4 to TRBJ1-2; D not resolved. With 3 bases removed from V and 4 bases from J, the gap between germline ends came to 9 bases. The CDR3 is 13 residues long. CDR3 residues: CASSFESPYGYTF. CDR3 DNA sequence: TGTGCCAGCAGTTTCGAGTCGCCCTATGGCTACACCTTC.